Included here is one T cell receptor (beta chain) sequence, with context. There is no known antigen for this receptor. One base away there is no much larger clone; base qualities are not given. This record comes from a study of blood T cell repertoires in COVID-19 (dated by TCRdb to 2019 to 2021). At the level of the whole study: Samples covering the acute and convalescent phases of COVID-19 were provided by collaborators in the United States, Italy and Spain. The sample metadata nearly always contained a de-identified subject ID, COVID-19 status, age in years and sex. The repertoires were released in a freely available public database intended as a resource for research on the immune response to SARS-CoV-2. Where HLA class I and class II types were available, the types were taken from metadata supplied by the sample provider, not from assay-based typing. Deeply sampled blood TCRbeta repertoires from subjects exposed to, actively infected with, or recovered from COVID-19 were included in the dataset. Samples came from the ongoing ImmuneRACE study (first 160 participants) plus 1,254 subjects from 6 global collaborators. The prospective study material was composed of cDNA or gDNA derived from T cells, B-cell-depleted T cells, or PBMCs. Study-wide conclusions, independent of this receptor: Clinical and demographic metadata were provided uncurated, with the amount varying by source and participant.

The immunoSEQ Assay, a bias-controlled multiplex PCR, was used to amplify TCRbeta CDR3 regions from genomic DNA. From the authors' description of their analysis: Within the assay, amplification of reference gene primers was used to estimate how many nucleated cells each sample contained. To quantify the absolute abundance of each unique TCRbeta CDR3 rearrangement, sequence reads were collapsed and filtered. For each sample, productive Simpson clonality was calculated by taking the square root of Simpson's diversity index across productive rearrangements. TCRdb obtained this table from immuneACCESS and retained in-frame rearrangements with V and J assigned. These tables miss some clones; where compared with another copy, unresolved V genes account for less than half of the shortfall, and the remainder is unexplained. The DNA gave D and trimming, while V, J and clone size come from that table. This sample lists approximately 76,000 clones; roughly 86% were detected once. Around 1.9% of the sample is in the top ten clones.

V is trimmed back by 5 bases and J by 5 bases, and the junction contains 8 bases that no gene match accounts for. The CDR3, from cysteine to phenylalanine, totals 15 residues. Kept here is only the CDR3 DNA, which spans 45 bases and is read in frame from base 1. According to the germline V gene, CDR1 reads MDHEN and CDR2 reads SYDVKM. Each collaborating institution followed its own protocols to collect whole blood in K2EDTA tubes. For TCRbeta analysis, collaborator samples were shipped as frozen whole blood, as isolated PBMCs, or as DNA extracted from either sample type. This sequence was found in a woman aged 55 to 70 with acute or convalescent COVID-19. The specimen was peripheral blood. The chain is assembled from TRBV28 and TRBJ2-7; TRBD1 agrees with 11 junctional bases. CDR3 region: CASSTPGQGGDEQYF. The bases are TGTGCCAGCAGTACCCCGGGACAGGGGGGCGACGAGCAGTACTTC.